Shown below are 18 T cell receptor beta chains from a single sample sequenced in a study of blood T cells in healthy people across ages. PCR was performed a second time for 7 to 11 cycles using a sample-barcoded 5' primer and a J-beta primer mix. TCRdb fed the 5' RACE reads into MiXCR, producing one record per CDR3 protein. The sample lists 700,000 to 950,000 distinct CDR3 sequences, 43% occurring once. The specimen sequenced was blood. These receptors were collected from a woman aged 55-69 years in good health.

The chain has TRBV7-2 and TRBJ1-5; tentative D call: TRBD1 (5 bases). Germline CDR1 and CDR2: SGHTA and FQGNSA. The CDR3 has 15 residues. Deletions cut 2 bases from V and 5 bases from J, with 13 bases between. The CDR3 reads CASSLTITGHQPQHF. The CDR3 region has the DNA TGTGCCAGCAGCTTAACGATCACAGGTCATCAGCCCCAGCATTTT. Full variable domain (missing parts from reference TRBV7-2 and TRBJ1-5): GAGVSQSPSNKVTEKGKDVELRCDPISGHTALYWYRQSLGQGLEFLIYFQGNSAPDKSGLPSDRFSAERTGGSVSTLTIQRTQQEDSAVYLCASSLTITGHQPQHFGDGTRLSIL.

The table lists this clonotype with many counts. The genes are TRBV7-3 and TRBJ2-1; D not certain. Germline assignment: CDR1 SGHTA and CDR2 FQGTGA. V was shortened by 2 bases and J by 7 bases, with 15 bases between the two germline ends. This CDR3 region has 15 residues. In DNA, the CDR3 is TGTGCCAGCAGCTTACCCCCTGACACTCTTAATGAGCAGTTCTTC. It specifies CASSLPPDTLNEQFF. The variable domain in full, with the rest retrieved from reference TRBV7-3 and TRBJ2-1, is GAGVSQTPSNKVTEKGKYVELRCDPISGHTALYWYRQSLGQGPEFLIYFQGTGAADDSGLPNDRFFAVRPEGSVSTLKIQRTERGDSAVYLCASSLPPDTLNEQFFGPGTRLTVL.

The chain couples TRBV6-5 to TRBJ1-2; the D gene is possibly TRBD1 (6 bases). With 6 bases removed from V and 5 bases from J, the gap between germline ends came to 13 bases. The CDR3 sequence is 13 residues long. Germline values: CDR1 MNHEY, CDR2 SVGAGI. The chain's CDR3 is CASRAGGAYGYTF. The DNA of the CDR3 is TGTGCCAGCAGGGCTGGGGGCGCATATGGCTACACCTTC.

The chain employs TRBV9 and TRBJ2-5; no clear D. V lost 2 bases to trimming and J lost 0 bases, with 5 bases between them. CDR3 length: 13 amino acids. Germline loops: CDR1 SGDLS, CDR2 YYNGEE. CDR3 region: CASSVSNQETQYF. The CDR3 DNA sequence: TGTGCCAGCAGCGTGTCGAACCAAGAGACCCAGTACTTC.

This clonotype was recorded only once. The chain combines TRBV29-1 with TRBJ2-5, with D perhaps being TRBD1 or TRBD2 (6 bases each). The CDR3 covers 16 residues. The germline gives CDR1 SQVTM, CDR2 ANQGSEA. The V and J ends lost 3 bases and 5 bases respectively, with 22 bases between them. The CDR3 sequence is CSVDSRGQGGGETQYF. The CDR3 region has the DNA TGCAGCGTTGATTCTCGGGGGCAAGGTGGGGGGGAGACCCAGTACTTC.

This clonotype was counted a few times. The J gene is TRBJ2-7, the V gene TRBV27; no reliable D call. Germline CDR1 MNHEY, CDR2 SMNVEV (reference sequence). The CDR3 has 13 amino acids. Trimming removed 3 bases at V and 6 bases at J, with 12 bases between. The CDR3 here is CASSFSELSEQYF. CDR3 nucleotides: TGTGCCAGCAGTTTTTCAGAACTAAGCGAGCAGTACTTC.

CDR3 protein: CASRRTKETQYF. The CDR3 DNA is TGTGCCAGCAGAAGGACAAAAGAGACCCAGTACTTC. The chain combines TRBV6-5 with TRBJ2-5; TRBD1 might be the D (5 bases). CDR3 length: 12 residues. Germline lookup yields CDR1 MNHEY and CDR2 SVGAGI. With 6 bases removed from V and 3 bases from J, the gap between germline ends came to 8 bases.

This clonotype showed up just a few times. This chain joins TRBV18 and TRBJ2-5, with no clear D. This CDR3 contains 12 residues. V lost 9 bases and J lost 5, with 13 bases in between. Germline CDR1 and CDR2: KGHSH and LQKENI. The CDR3 region has the DNA TGTGCCAGTACTACCGTGCCGGAGACCCAGTACTTC. This translates into CASTTVPETQYF.

Here the CDR3 DNA reads TGTGCCAGCAGCTTAGCGGCGGAGGGGGAGCAGTACTTC. This encodes CASSLAAEGEQYF. This chain uses TRBV7-6 with TRBJ2-7; TRBD2 might be the D (6 bases). The germline V and J ends were trimmed by 0 bases and 7 bases, with 10 bases remaining between them. This CDR3 region has 13 residues. Germline CDR1 and CDR2: SGHVS and FNYEAQ. Full variable domain (outside the CDR3, taken from reference TRBV7-6 and TRBJ2-7): GAGVSQSPRYKVTKRGQDVALRCDPISGHVSLYWYRQALGQGPEFLTYFNYEAQQDKSGLPNDRFSAERPEGSISTLTIQRTEQRDSAMYRCASSLAAEGEQYFGPGTRLTVT.

On this clonotype: One end of the junction fails to match germline, which may point to a read error. The chain employs TRBV12-3 or TRBV12-4 and TRBJ2-3, with 9 positions matching TRBD2. The CDR3 has 17 residues. The CDR3 coding sequence is TGTGCCAGCAGTTTATCGGGCGGGAGGGCTAGAACAGATGCGCAGTATTTT. Translating gives CASSLSGGRARTDAQYF.

This chain connects TRBV7-2 to TRBJ1-2; the D is unclear. Germline CDR1 SGHTA, CDR2 FQGNSA. The CDR3 has 11 residues. The V gene lost 2 bases and the J gene lost 10 bases, with 8 bases spanning the gap. As DNA, the CDR3 is TGTGCCAGCAGCTTAAACAGCCACTACACCTTC. Encoded protein: CASSLNSHYTF.

Worth noting for this clonotype: A read error is possible here, since a much larger clone lies one base away. The V gene is TRBV29-1, the J gene TRBJ2-1, with a possible D match to TRBD2 (5 bases). The ends were cut back, 6 bases at V and 2 bases at J, with 14 bases in the middle. In germline, CDR1 is SQVTM, CDR2 ANQGSEA. CDR3 size: 14 residues. The CDR3 reads CSVAASSPYNEQFF. The CDR3 nucleotides are TGCAGCGTGGCGGCCTCTAGCCCCTACAATGAGCAGTTCTTC.

The chain employs TRBV2 and TRBJ2-7; maybe TRBD1 (5 bases). Trimming stripped 6 bases from V and 5 bases from J, with 11 bases between. The germline gives CDR1 SNHLY, CDR2 FYNNEI. The CDR3 is made up of 12 amino acids. The CDR3 sequence is CASSAQGHEQYF. CDR3 sequence (DNA): TGTGCCAGCAGCGCCCAGGGCCACGAGCAGTACTTC.

This clonotype was counted ten times or more. This chain uses TRBV10-3 with TRBJ2-7, with D possibly being TRBD1 (6 bases). Trimming shortened V by 4 bases and J by 2 bases, and 12 bases separated the two germline ends. The CDR3 loop spans 14 amino acids. Germline V gene sequence: CDR1 ENHRY, CDR2 SYGVKD. CDR3 DNA sequence: TGTGCCATCAGTGCTACGGGGACACCCTACGAGCAGTACTTC. This gives the protein CAISATGTPYEQYF.

V is TRBV5-5 and J is TRBJ2-2, with D unresolved. Germline CDR1 and CDR2: SGHKS and YYEKEE (reference sequence). With 6 bases removed from V and 8 bases from J, the gap between germline ends came to 14 bases. The CDR3 contains 13 residues. The DNA of the CDR3 is TGTGCCAGCACTTGGTCGCCTTCTGGGGAGCTGTTTTTT. Protein product: CASTWSPSGELFF.

This chain connects TRBV28 to TRBJ2-7; D is possibly TRBD2 (6 bases). V was pared by 8 bases and J by 7 bases, with 24 bases between. Germline values: CDR1 MDHEN, CDR2 SYDVKM. The CDR3 totals 15 residues. The CDR3 loop is CASFPGDRVVGEQYF. DNA for the CDR3: TGTGCCAGCTTCCCGGGGGACCGCGTGGTGGGGGAGCAGTACTTC.

In this sample, this clonotype turned up many times. The chain is built from TRBV4-2 and TRBJ2-5; 8 bases fit TRBD1. TRBJ2-7 explains the end of the DNA better; the J call may be wrong. Germline V gene lookup returns CDR1 LGHNA and CDR2 YNFKEQ. The CDR3 is 16 amino acids. The CDR3 DNA reads TGTGCCAGCAGCCGTGGGCAGGGGGCATCTGGACACGAGCAGTACTTC. Its translation is CASSRGQGASGHEQYF.

The chain combines TRBV5-1 with TRBJ2-3; D remains ambiguous. The length of the CDR3 is 12 residues. Deletions cut 5 bases from V and 3 bases from J, with 7 bases between. Per the germline V gene, CDR1 is SGHRS and CDR2 is YFSETQ. The CDR3 nucleotides are TGCGCCAGCAGATATGAAACAGATACGCAGTATTTT. Protein: CASRYETDTQYF.